The entry that follows covers one TCR beta chain sequence. The data belong to a study of T cells in women clearing cervical HPV infection. TCR beta CDR3 amplified by multiplex PCR from roughly 1,300 ng genomic DNA. Data came from immunoSEQ multiplex PCR; TCRdb stores just in-frame clones and leaves some out. This table lists fewer than 40,000 clones. Sequencing was performed on blood buffy coat. This receptor was taken from a woman aged 18 to 75 with a cervical HPV16 infection that either progressed to CIN3+ or cleared (not recorded which).

This CDR3 reads CSARDQVQGNYGYTF. The part of the CDR3 DNA that was read is TGCAGTGCTAGAGATCAGGTGCAGGGGAACTATGGC. The chain couples TRBV20-1 to TRBJ1-2; D perhaps matches TRBD1 (6 bases). The read stops 3 residues short of the end of the CDR3; the missing end is completed from the germline J gene. The CDR3 has 15 residues. Germline CDR1 and CDR2: DFQATT and SNEGSKA (reference sequence). V was cut by 0 bases and J by 2 bases, with 13 bases left in between.